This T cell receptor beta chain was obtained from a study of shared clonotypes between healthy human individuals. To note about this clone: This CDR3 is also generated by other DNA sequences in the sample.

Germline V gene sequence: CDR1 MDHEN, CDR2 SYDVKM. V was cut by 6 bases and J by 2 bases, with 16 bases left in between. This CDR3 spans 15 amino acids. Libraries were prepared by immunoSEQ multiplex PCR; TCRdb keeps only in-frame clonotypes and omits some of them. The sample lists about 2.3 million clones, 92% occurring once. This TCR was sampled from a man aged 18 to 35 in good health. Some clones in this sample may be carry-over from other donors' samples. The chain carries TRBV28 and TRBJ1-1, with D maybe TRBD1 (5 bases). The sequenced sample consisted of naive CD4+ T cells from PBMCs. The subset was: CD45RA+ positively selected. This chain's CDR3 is CASSSLGAGNTEAFF. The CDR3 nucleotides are TGTGCCAGCAGCTCCCTCGGGGCGGGAAACACTGAAGCTTTCTTT.